Listed below are T cell receptor beta chains from one sample, sequenced in a study of human T cells and chemical hapten exposure. From the RACE reads, TCRdb called clonotypes with MiXCR, one entry per CDR3 protein. The sample carries tens of thousands of distinct CDR3 sequences, roughly 10% recorded once. The sample was whole blood, taken in connection with sensitization to the hapten diphenylcyclopropenone (DPC). The receptors here all came from a woman aged 50 to 60 with alopecia areata. Some clones in this sample may be carry-over from other donors' samples. Both conserved end residues are part of each CDR3. The D gene is left open where the match is weak. For some rows the clone size is stated as once, few or many, or as a class when expanded; others skip it.

v_call	j_call	d_call	clone_size	cdr3_nt	cdr3_aa
TRBV6-5	TRBJ1-2	.	few	TGTGCCAGCAGCACCCCAACAGGGTCCTATGGCTACACCTTC	CASSTPTGSYGYTF
TRBV18	TRBJ1-6	TRBD1	few	TGTGCCAGCTCGGTCGACAGGGCTAATAATTCACCCCTCCACTTT	CASSVDRANNSPLHF
TRBV5-1	TRBJ2-7	TRBD2	few	TGCGCCAGCAGCTTGCAAGGGGGACTAGCGGGATTGCGGAACGAGCAGTACTTC	CASSLQGGLAGLRNEQYF
TRBV7-9	TRBJ1-1	.	few	TGTGCCACTGATAAGGGGGGGACCACTGAAGCTTTCTTT	CATDKGGTTEAFF
TRBV3-1	TRBJ1-4	.	.	TGTGCCAGCAGCCAAATGGGCTTAATGTTTTTT	CASSQMGLMFF
TRBV7-2	TRBJ2-7	.	many	TGTGCCAGCAGGGCCGTCGCGGGGCCAACCGGGGAGCAGTACTTC	CASRAVAGPTGEQYF
TRBV19	TRBJ2-7	TRBD1	.	TGTGCCAGTAGTATCTTGGGACAGGGCACCTACGAGCAGTACTTC	CASSILGQGTYEQYF
TRBV4-2	TRBJ2-1	TRBD2	few	TGTGCCAGCAGCCAAGCGGGGGGTAGGGAGGGTAATGAGCAGTTCTTC	CASSQAGGREGNEQFF
TRBV29-1	TRBJ1-4	TRBD1	many	TGCAGCGTTGAAGGGACAGGGAGTAATGAAAAACTGTTTTTT	CSVEGTGSNEKLFF
TRBV12-3/TRBV12-4	TRBJ1-2	TRBD1	few	TGTGCCAGCAGGCCCGGACAGGCCTATGGCTACACCTTC	CASRPGQAYGYTF
TRBV28	TRBJ1-5	.	.	TGTGCCAGCAGTTTATCTCAGGGGCGGAAGCCCCAGCATTTT	CASSLSQGRKPQHF
TRBV28	TRBJ2-5	.	many	TGTGCCAGCAGTTTTCTAGGGCTCCAAGAGACCCAGTACTTC	CASSFLGLQETQYF
TRBV7-3	TRBJ2-5	.	few	TGTGCCAGCAGCCTATCCCCAGACCCTACGCAGTACTTC	CASSLSPDPTQYF
TRBV12-3/TRBV12-4	TRBJ1-3	.	.	TGTGCCAGCAGTTTGGCCGGGACTGGAACCACCATATATTTT	CASSLAGTGTTIYF
TRBV28	TRBJ1-5	.	.	TGTGCCAGCAGTTACCTGACAGGAACGGGCAATCAGCCCCAGCATTTT	CASSYLTGTGNQPQHF
TRBV11-2	TRBJ2-1	.	many	TGTGCCAGCAGCTCGACTAGGGCCCACAATGAGCAGTTCTTC	CASSSTRAHNEQFF
TRBV5-1	TRBJ2-3	.	.	TGCGCCAGCAGCTTGGCAAGACCTCCAGATACGCAGTATTTT	CASSLARPPDTQYF
TRBV3-1	TRBJ1-2	.	.	TGTGCCAGCAGCCAGACAGAGCGCGGCTACACCTTC	CASSQTERGYTF
TRBV10-3	TRBJ2-7	TRBD1	few	TGTGCCATCAGTGACGGGACAGGGTCCCTCGAGCAGTACTTC	CAISDGTGSLEQYF
TRBV10-2	TRBJ2-6	.	many	TGCGCCAGCAGGGCCCAGGAATTGGGGAGCTCTGGGGCCAACGTCCTGACTTTC	CASRAQELGSSGANVLTF
TRBV11-2	TRBJ2-1	.	.	TGTGCCAGCAGCTCAGGGGGGGAGGGCCCCTACAATGAGCAGTTCTTC	CASSSGGEGPYNEQFF
TRBV7-2	TRBJ1-2	.	few	TGTGCCAGCAGCTTAGGAGGGGGGCGAGGCTACACCTTC	CASSLGGGRGYTF